This is a list of T cell receptor beta chains from one sample in a study of shared clonotypes between healthy human individuals. Measured with immunoSEQ multiplex PCR; TCRdb has only the in-frame clones, and not every one. The sample records about 2,500,000 clones, 90% to 95% being singletons. The specimen was naive CD4+ T cells sorted from blood. Receptors originate from a man younger than 35 in good health. The CDR3 runs from the conserved cysteine through the conserved F or W. D genes are given only for firm matches. The size field is filled for only some rows; it gives once, few, many or a size class.

TRBJ1-2	TRBV18	TRBD1	-	TGTGCCAGCTCACCACCGGGGACAGTCGGATATGGCTACACCTTC	CASSPPGTVGYGYTF
TRBJ2-5	TRBV19	TRBD1	-	TGTGCCAGTAGTGGGTTTCCAGGACAGGGGGCTGAGACCCAGTACTTC	CASSGFPGQGAETQYF
TRBJ2-1	TRBV5-1	-	-	TGCGCCAGCAGAGCTTCGGAATATCCGGACAATGAGCAGTTCTTC	CASRASEYPDNEQFF
TRBJ1-2	TRBV27	-	-	TGTGCCAGCAGACCCTCACCCGGCTACACCTTC	CASRPSPGYTF
TRBJ2-3	TRBV2	TRBD1	-	TGTGCCAGCCAGGGACAGGGGGTGGGCTCGCAGTATTTT	CASQGQGVGSQYF
TRBJ1-1	TRBV9	-	-	TGTGCCAGCAGCGTGAGACTGAACACTGAAGCTTTCTTT	CASSVRLNTEAFF
TRBJ2-7	TRBV12-5	TRBD2	-	TGTGCTAGTGGTTTGGTACTCAGCGGGAGGCCGAACGAGCAGTACTTC	CASGLVLSGRPNEQYF
TRBJ1-5	TRBV19	-	-	TGTGCCAGTAGACCAGACAGGAACAATCAGCCCCAGCATTTT	CASRPDRNNQPQHF
TRBJ1-2	TRBV7-2	-	-	TGTGCCAGCAGCTTACTATGGGACTATGGCTACACCTTC	CASSLLWDYGYTF
TRBJ1-1	TRBV10-3	-	-	TGTGCCATCAGTGAGGTCCTCTTGAACACTGAAGCTTTCTTT	CAISEVLLNTEAFF
TRBJ2-3	TRBV5-1	-	-	TGCGCCAGCACAGTAGGCATCTCCGGAGATACGCAGTATTTT	CASTVGISGDTQYF
TRBJ1-1	TRBV9	TRBD1	-	TGTGCCAGCATGCCAATAGACAGGGACACTGAAGCTTTCTTT	CASMPIDRDTEAFF
TRBJ1-5	TRBV28	-	-	TGTGCCAGCAGCCCCGCCGGGGGCGGTTGGGCGCCCCAGCATTTT	CASSPAGGGWAPQHF
TRBJ2-1	TRBV5-4	TRBD2	-	TGTGCCAGCAGCTTACTAGCGGGTGAGCAGTTCTTC	CASSLLAGEQFF
TRBJ1-2	TRBV6-5	-	-	TGTGCCAGCAGTTTGGACGGCGGAGATGGCTACACCTTC	CASSLDGGDGYTF
TRBJ1-6	TRBV5-8	TRBD1	few	TGTGCCAGCAGCTTGAACCCCGCACAGGGGTTCAAGTCACCCCTCCACTTT	CASSLNPAQGFKSPLHF
TRBJ1-4	TRBV18	-	once	TGTGCCAGCTCACCACCGGCTGCAACTAATGAAAAACTGTTTTTT	CASSPPAATNEKLFF
TRBJ1-6	TRBV5-4	-	-	TGTGCCAGCAGCCCCGGGAGGGGGGCGCCCTATAATTCACCCCTCCACTTT	CASSPGRGAPYNSPLHF
TRBJ1-5	TRBV27	-	-	TGTGCCAGCAGTTTAGCATTGTATCAGCCCCAGCATTTT	CASSLALYQPQHF
TRBJ1-6	TRBV10-3	TRBD1	-	TGTGCCATCAGCGAAGACAGGGGGTTTTATTCACCCCTCCACTTT	CAISEDRGFYSPLHF
TRBJ1-3	TRBV6-6	-	-	TGTGCCAGCAGCCCACTGGGGCGTGGCATATATTTT	CASSPLGRGIYF
TRBJ2-7	TRBV18	TRBD2	-	TGTGCCAGCTCAACGGGGGAGGGACCCTCCTACGAGCAGTACTTC	CASSTGEGPSYEQYF
TRBJ1-2	TRBV7-2	-	-	TGTGCCAGCAGCAAAACAGGGATCCATGGCTACACCTTC	CASSKTGIHGYTF
TRBJ1-1	TRBV2	-	-	TGTGCCAGCAGGAGCCGAGGGGGGCCGAACACTGAAGCTTTCTTT	CASRSRGGPNTEAFF
TRBJ2-3	TRBV30	-	-	TGTGCCTGGAGTGTAAGGGGGGGGGCAGTGAGAGATACGCAGTATTTT	CAWSVRGGAVRDTQYF
TRBJ2-1	TRBV7-2	TRBD1	-	TGTGCCAGCAGCCCGGGACAGGCAAATGAGCAGTTCTTC	CASSPGQANEQFF
TRBJ2-1	TRBV6-1	-	-	TGTGCCAGCACCGTGGCACCGGGGAATGAGCAGTTCTTC	CASTVAPGNEQFF
TRBJ2-2	TRBV30	-	-	TGTGCCTGGAAGGGACCCGGGGCCGGGGAGCTGTTTTTT	CAWKGPGAGELFF
TRBJ1-2	TRBV27	TRBD1	-	TGTGCCAGCAGTTTCACCGGGACAGAACATGGCTACACCTTC	CASSFTGTEHGYTF
TRBJ2-3	TRBV5-4	-	-	TGTGCCAGCGGAGGGCTTAGCACAGATACGCAGTATTTT	CASGGLSTDTQYF
TRBJ1-1	TRBV7-3	-	medium-sized	TGTGCCAGCAGCCCCCAACAGGGACTCTTGAACACTGAAGCTTTCTTT	CASSPQQGLLNTEAFF
TRBJ2-5	TRBV7-2	-	-	TGTGCCAGCAGCCACGCGGGGGCCCGTCCGGAGACCCAGTACTTC	CASSHAGARPETQYF
TRBJ2-1	TRBV9	-	once	TGTGCCAGTGCGGGATCGGGGAATGAGCAGTTCTTC	CASAGSGNEQFF
TRBJ1-5	TRBV7-2	-	-	TGTGCCAGCAGGGACGGACCGTTCAATCAGCCCCAGCATTTT	CASRDGPFNQPQHF
TRBJ2-7	TRBV6-6	-	few	TGTGCGGCGGGCTACGAGCAGTACTTC	CAAGYEQYF
TRBJ1-1	TRBV6-1	-	-	TGTGCCAGCAGAACCGGGACGGCAAGCACTGAAGCTTTCTTT	CASRTGTASTEAFF